This TCR beta chain was obtained from a study of sequential checkpoint blockade in melanoma. Study-level information: Both treatment sequences were followed by maintenance nivolumab. Matched biopsies came pretreatment and at week 13 for 20 to 25 patients. Points from the study as a whole: In arm A, pretreatment tumor clonality was associated with response.

There are a few counts of this clone. The antigen remains undetermined. Using immunoSEQ multiplex PCR, the repertoire was profiled, and TCRdb retains in-frame clones only, with some absent. The table shows thousands of clones, with roughly a fifth occurring only once. The germline V gene encodes CDR1 MNHGY and CDR2 SAAAGT. There are 15 residues in the CDR3. The J segment lost 10 bases and the V segment lost 6 bases, leaving 9 bases of the junction unmatched. Treatment here: randomized to nivolumab then ipilimumab (arm A) or the reverse (arm B). The sequence was obtained from a human donor with melanoma. The chain links TRBV6-8 to TRBJ1-6; 10 nucleotides match TRBD1. Sequenced material: tumor tissue (inferred from file names), taken from a patient given nivolumab and ipilimumab in sequence. This CDR3 reads CASSLGQGFRSPLHF. The CDR3 DNA reads as TGTGCCAGCAGCCTGGGACAGGGGTTCAGATCACCCCTCCACTTT.